This T cell receptor (beta chain) was retrieved from a study of metastatic and nonmetastatic thyroid tumors. For the study at large: Repertoires from malignant and benign thyroid patients were compared across blood and tumor or nodule tissue.

The germline gives CDR1 SGDLS, CDR2 YYNGEE. CDR3 length: 14 residues. From the PCR reads, TCRdb re-called clones with MiXCR. Found here are some 29,000 clones, 7.4% of them singletons; the top ten hold around 45%. All patients reached thyroid surgery having received no treatment beforehand. As regards this clone: At one end the junction does not follow the germline gene, possibly because of a read error.

This clonotype was sampled from a female donor with papillary thyroid cancer or a benign thyroid nodule (not recorded which). Some clones in this sample may be carry-over from other donors' samples. Material: blood. This chain joins TRBV9 and TRBJ1-2; a weak D match, TRBD1 (5 bases). This chain's CDR3 is CASSVSEGVLGYTF. The CDR3 DNA reads as TGTGCCAGCAGCGTATCTGAAGGGGTTTTAGGCTACACCTTT.